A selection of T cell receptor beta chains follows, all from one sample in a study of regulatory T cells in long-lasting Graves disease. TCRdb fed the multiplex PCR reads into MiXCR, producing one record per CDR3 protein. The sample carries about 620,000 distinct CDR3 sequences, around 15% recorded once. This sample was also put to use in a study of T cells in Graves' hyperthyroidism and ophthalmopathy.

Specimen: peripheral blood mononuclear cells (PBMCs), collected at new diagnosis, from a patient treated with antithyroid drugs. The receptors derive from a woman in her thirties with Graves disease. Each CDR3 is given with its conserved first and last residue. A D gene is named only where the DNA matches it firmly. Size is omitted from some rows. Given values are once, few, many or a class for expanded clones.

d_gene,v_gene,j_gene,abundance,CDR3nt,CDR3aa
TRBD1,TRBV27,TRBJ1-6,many,TGTGCCAGCAGTTTAAATATTCAGGGGGGCTCACCCCTCCACTTT,CASSLNIQGGSPLHF
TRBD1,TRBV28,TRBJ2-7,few,TGTGCCAGCAGTCCCCCTGCTAGGGGGCCCGAGCAGTACTTC,CASSPPARGPEQYF
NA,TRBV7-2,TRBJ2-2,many,TGTGCCAGCAGCTTAGACGGGCCGAACACCGGGGAGCTGTTTTTT,CASSLDGPNTGELFF
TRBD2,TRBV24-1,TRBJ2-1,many,TGTGCCACCAGTGATTTGCAAAACCCTCCTCGTCTAGCGGCCTCCTACAATGAGCAGTTCTTC,CATSDLQNPPRLAASYNEQFF
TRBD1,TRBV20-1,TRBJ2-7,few,TGCAGTGCTAGTGGGGGGACAGGGGGCCTCTACGAGCAGTACTTC,CSASGGTGGLYEQYF
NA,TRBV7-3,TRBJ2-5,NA,TGTGCCAGCAGTCAACAGGGGGGGCTTCAAGAGACCCAGTACTTC,CASSQQGGLQETQYF
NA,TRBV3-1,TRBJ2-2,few,TGTGCCAGCAGCCCTGGTGGCAGATCGGGCGGGGAGCTGTTTTTT,CASSPGGRSGGELFF
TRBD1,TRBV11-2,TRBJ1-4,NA,TGTGCCAGCAGCTCCCTTCGGGGACAGCAAGCAACTAATGAAAAACTGTTTTTT,CASSSLRGQQATNEKLFF
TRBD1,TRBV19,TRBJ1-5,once,TGTGCCAGTAGTAGAAAACAGACAGGGTCTAATCAGCCCCAGCATTTT,CASSRKQTGSNQPQHF
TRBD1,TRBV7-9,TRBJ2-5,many,TGTGCCAGCAGCGTGGGACAGATCGAAGAGACCCAGTACTTC,CASSVGQIEETQYF